These 15 T cell receptor beta chains share one sample of origin, sequenced in a study of CD8+ T cells in alopecia areata. Once RNA had been extracted, it was reverse transcribed into cDNA to act as the sequencing template. Some clones are missing from TCRdb's copy, which holds only in-frame ones; the method was immunoSEQ multiplex PCR. The data show about 270,000 clones, with none appearing a single time. On the basis of CD4, CD8alpha, NKG2D, NKG2ACE and other markers, pooled cutaneous lymph node cells were sorted. Material for sequencing was CD4+ T cells sorted from a lymph node. The receptors come from a C3H/HeJ mouse with alopecia areata. MHC haplotype here: H2-k.

This clone was seen a handful of times. Here the gene names and germline are mouse. CDR3 residues: CASSPTDNQDTQYF. The CDR3 DNA, read in part, is TGTGCCAGCAGTCCTACAGATAACCAAGAC. The V call is TRBV19, the J call TRBJ2-5, with D hard to call. The read comes to an end 4 residues before the CDR3 does, leaving the germline J gene to fill in the end. The V end was cut by 4 bases, the J end by 0 bases, with 9 bases between. Per the germline V gene, CDR1 is FNHDT and CDR2 is SITEND (reference sequence). This CDR3 has 14 amino acids.

Points on this clone: These gene names are mouse names. The DNA ends 4 residues before the CDR3 does, and the rest of the CDR3 is filled in from the germline J gene. This chain connects TRBV13-1 to TRBJ1-1; D perhaps matches TRBD1 (6 bases). The germline CDR1 and CDR2 sequences are NSHNY and SYGAGN. Trimming removed 1 base at V and 1 base at J, with 8 bases between. The CDR3 runs 14 residues. CDR3 region: CASSDTTGNTEVFF. The DNA read from the CDR3 is TGTGCCAGCAGTGATACGACAGGGAACACA.

For this clone: The genes and germline here are from mouse. The read comes to an end 4 residues before the CDR3 does, leaving the germline J gene to fill in the end. The V call is TRBV13-1, the J call TRBJ1-2; TRBD1 aligns across 8 bases. Germline CDR1 NSHNY, CDR2 SYGAGN. The CDR3 spans 15 residues. Germline trimming cut 3 bases from V and 3 bases from J; bases unmatched to any gene: 7. The sequenced part of the CDR3 DNA is TGTGCCAGCAGTGTCTCCAGGGGGCGCGACTCC. Protein sequence: CASSVSRGRDS. The full-length CDR3 reads as CASSVSRGRDSDYTF.

Comment on this clone: Mouse germline and gene names are used. Coverage ceases 4 residues before the CDR3 finishes, and the germline J gene fills in the end. The chain combines TRBV19 with TRBJ1-1, with D uncertain. The CDR3 loop spans 13 amino acids. CDR1 is FNHDT, CDR2 SITEND, per germline (reference sequence). The sequenced part of the CDR3 DNA is TGTGCCAGCAGTCTCTACCAGCCAGAA. Translating it yields CASSLYQPE. The full CDR3 sequence reads CASSLYQPEEVFF.

This clone came up many times. Mouse gene names and germline throughout. The read is 4 residues too short to cover the CDR3 end, so that end is filled in from the germline J gene. Within the sample, other DNA sequences also encode this same CDR3. The J gene is TRBJ2-3, the V gene TRBV13-1; D is unclear. The CDR3 has 13 residues. Germline assignment: CDR1 NSHNY and CDR2 SYGAGN. Deletions cut 3 bases from V and 0 bases from J, with 5 bases between. CDR3 DNA, as far as it was read: TGTGCCAGCAGTGGACAAAGTGCAGAA. Encoded protein: CASSGQSAE. The whole CDR3 protein reads CASSGQSAETLYF.

There are a few counts of this clone. Germline and genes here are mouse. Read data end 4 residues before the CDR3 end; the end is taken from the germline J gene. The chain has TRBV13-1 and TRBJ2-2; TRBD2 matches 9 bases. The ends lost 0 bases at V and 5 bases at J; junction bases unmatched: 2. This CDR3 is 15 amino acids long. Germline V gene sequence: CDR1 NSHNY, CDR2 SYGAGN. The sequenced CDR3 bases are TGTGCCAGCAGTGATGGCTGGGGGGGGACCGGG. Protein: CASSDGWGGTG. In full, the CDR3 reads CASSDGWGGTGQLYF.

The table lists this clone with a few counts. Gene labels here are mouse ones. The read stops 4 residues short of the end of the CDR3; the missing end is completed from the germline J gene. V is TRBV13-2 and J is TRBJ2-5; D ambiguous. The CDR3 consists of 13 residues. CDR1 is NNHNN and CDR2 is SYGAGS in the germline V gene (reference sequence). Trimming left V 2 bases short and J 2 bases short, with 6 bases between. CDR3: CASGEYIQDTQYF. The CDR3 bases that were read are TGTGCCAGCGGTGAATACATCCAAGAC.

A few counts support this clone. Germline and genes: mouse. Read data end 4 residues before the CDR3 end; the end is taken from the germline J gene. The same CDR3 is also encoded by other DNA sequences in this sample. The V call is TRBV1, the J call TRBJ1-1; D not resolved. The V and J ends lost 0 bases and 0 bases respectively, with 5 bases between them. The germline gives CDR1 NSQYPW, CDR2 LRSPGD (reference sequence). This CDR3 is built from 14 residues. Partial CDR3 DNA: TGCACCTGCAGTGCAGACAGGACAAACACA. It is translated as CTCSADRTNT. The entire CDR3 protein reads CTCSADRTNTEVFF.

This clone turned up a few times. Gene and germline names: mouse. The read comes to an end 4 residues before the CDR3 does, leaving the germline J gene to fill in the end. V gene TRBV19 combines with J gene TRBJ2-5; D possibly corresponds to TRBD1 (5 bases). Germline V lookup: CDR1 FNHDT, CDR2 SITEND (reference sequence). CDR3 length equals 14 residues. The sequenced part of the CDR3 DNA is TGTGCCAGCAGTAACGGCTGGACAAAAGAC. Encoded protein: CASSNGWTKD. The entire CDR3 protein is CASSNGWTKDTQYF.

The table lists this clone with a few counts. Genes here carry mouse names. The read halts 4 residues ahead of the CDR3 end, with the missing end drawn from the germline J gene. This chain joins TRBV19 and TRBJ2-1, with 9 bases fitting TRBD2. CDR1 is FNHDT, CDR2 SITEND, per germline (reference sequence). V gave up 8 bases and J gave up 0 bases; unmatched junction bases: 3. The CDR3 contains 14 residues. Here the CDR3 reads CARNWGVNYAEQFF. Incomplete CDR3 DNA: TGTGCCAGAAACTGGGGGGTTAACTATGCT. Looking up the rest from reference TRBV19 and TRBJ2-1 gives the full variable domain: GGIITQTPKFLIGQEGQKLTLKCQQNFNHDTMYWYRQDSGKGLRLIYYSITENDLQKGDLSEGYDASREKKSSFSLTVTSAQKNEMAVFLCARNWGVNYAEQFFGPGTRLTVL.

This clone occurred a few times. These gene names are mouse names. With the read ending 4 residues before the CDR3 end, the germline J gene is used to fill in that end. Other DNA sequences from this sample encode an identical CDR3 as well. The chain links TRBV13-2 to TRBJ2-7, with D perhaps TRBD2 (6 bases). This CDR3 comprises 13 residues. Between the trimmed V and J ends, which lost 2 bases and 2 bases, there was a span of 8 bases. Germline CDR1 reads NNHNN; CDR2 reads SYGAGS (reference sequence). The CDR3 here is CASGELGTYEQYF. The CDR3 bases that were read are TGTGCCAGCGGTGAGCTGGGGACCTAT.

On this clone itself: The genes and germline here are from mouse. The CDR3 region is CASSRTGGAANTGQLYF. The sequenced CDR3 bases are TGTGCCAGCAGTAGGACAGGGGGCGCCGCAAACACCGGG. The J gene is TRBJ2-2, the V gene TRBV19; 11 bases align to TRBD1. The read terminates 4 residues before the CDR3 end, so the remaining end is supplied by the germline J gene. From germline, CDR1 is FNHDT and CDR2 SITEND (reference sequence). The junction had 4 bases not matched to a gene; V was cut back by 3 bases and J by 0 bases. The CDR3 is 17 residues long.

This clone came up a few times. These gene names are mouse names. The sequenced fragment ends 4 residues before the CDR3 boundary, so the rest is inferred from the germline J gene. This sample also contains other DNA sequences that code for the same CDR3. The chain couples TRBV1 to TRBJ2-1; 8 bases map to TRBD1. CDR1 is NSQYPW and CDR2 is LRSPGD in the germline V gene (reference sequence). This CDR3 spans 14 amino acids. Losses at the gene ends were 1 base for V and 4 bases for J; bases not matched to a gene: 0. CDR3 bases read: TGCACCTGCAGTGCAGGACAGGGGTATGCT. This sequence encodes CTCSAGQGYA. The CDR3 reads in full as CTCSAGQGYAEQFF.

This clone has a handful of counts. The gene symbols are mouse symbols. The sequence runs out 4 residues before the end of the CDR3; the remainder is reconstructed from the germline J gene. The J gene is TRBJ2-4, the V gene TRBV13-3, with TRBD1 as a possible D gene (6 bases). CDR3 size: 14 residues. Looked up from germline, CDR1 is NNHDY and CDR2 is SYVADS. V was clipped by 6 bases and J by 1 base, with 12 bases between them. The CDR3 sequence is CASKKQGGQNTLYF. The sequenced CDR3 bases are TGTGCCAGCAAAAAACAGGGTGGTCAAAAC.

This clone occurred a few times. Gene names follow the mouse nomenclature. The CDR3 end falls 4 residues outside the read, so it is completed with the germline J gene. V gene TRBV5 combines with J gene TRBJ2-1, with D possibly being TRBD1 (6 bases). This CDR3 is 14 amino acids long. The V gene lost 4 bases and the J gene lost 3 bases, with 10 bases spanning the gap. Germline V lookup: CDR1 LGHNA, CDR2 YNLKQL (reference sequence). This chain's CDR3 is CASSLTGTYAEQFF. The DNA read from the CDR3 is TGTGCCAGCAGCCTTACAGGGACCTATGCT.